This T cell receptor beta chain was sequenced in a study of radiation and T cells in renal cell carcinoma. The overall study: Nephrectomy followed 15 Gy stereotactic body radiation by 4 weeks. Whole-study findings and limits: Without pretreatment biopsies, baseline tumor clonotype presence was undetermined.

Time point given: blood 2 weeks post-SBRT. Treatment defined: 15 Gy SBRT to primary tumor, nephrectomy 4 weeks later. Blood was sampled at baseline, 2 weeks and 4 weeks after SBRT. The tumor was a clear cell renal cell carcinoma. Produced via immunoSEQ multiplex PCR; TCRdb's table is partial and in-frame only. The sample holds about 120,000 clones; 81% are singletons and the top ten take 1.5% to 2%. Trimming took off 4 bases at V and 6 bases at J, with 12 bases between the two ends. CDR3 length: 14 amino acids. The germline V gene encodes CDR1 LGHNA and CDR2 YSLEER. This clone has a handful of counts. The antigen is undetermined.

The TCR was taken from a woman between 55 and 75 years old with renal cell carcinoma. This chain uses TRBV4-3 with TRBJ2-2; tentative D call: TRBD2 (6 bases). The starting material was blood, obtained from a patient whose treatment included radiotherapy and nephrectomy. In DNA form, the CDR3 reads TGCGCCAGCAGCCGCGTTGGGGGGTCCGGGGAGCTGTTTTTT. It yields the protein CASSRVGGSGELFF.